The 5 T cell receptor beta chains below come from one sample, sequenced in a study of memory CD4+ T cells and cytomegalovirus serostatus. TCRdb keeps only in-frame clones here, not all; method: immunoSEQ multiplex PCR. The sample contains approximately 40,000 clones, over 60% of which appear only once. The sort gate was single viable CD3+CD4+CD8-CD45RO+ cells for memory CD4+ T cells. The material sequenced was memory CD4+ T cells from blood. The origin of the receptors is an adult in good health and CMV-seronegative.

This sequence joins TRBV6-9 and TRBJ1-1; 10 positions agree with TRBD1. CDR1 is MNHGY, CDR2 SVAAGI, per germline. The CDR3 totals 14 residues. J lost 1 base, V lost 10 bases, and 6 bases had no gene match. The CDR3 DNA reads as TGTGCCACCGGGACAGGGGTAGGGAACACTGAAGCTTTCTTT. It translates to CATGTGVGNTEAFF.

The chain uses TRBV9 and TRBJ1-2; TRBD1 agrees at 8 bases. There are 15 residues in the CDR3. V lost 4 bases, J lost 8 bases, and 13 bases stayed unmatched. Germline-derived CDR1 and CDR2 are SGDLS and YYNGEE. The CDR3 DNA reads TGTGCCAGCAGCCCGGAGACAGGGGACCTTTGGGGCTACACCTTC. Translating gives CASSPETGDLWGYTF.

J is TRBJ1-4 and V is TRBV2; D ambiguous. V gave up 1 base and J gave up 3 bases, with 9 bases separating them. The CDR3 is 15 residues long. CDR1 SNHLY and CDR2 FYNNEI come from the germline V gene. CDR3 amino acids: CASSEVGIANEKLFF. The CDR3 DNA reads as TGTGCCAGCAGTGAAGTCGGGATAGCTAATGAAAAACTGTTTTTT. Combining the CDR3 with reference TRBV2 and TRBJ1-4 gives the whole variable domain EPEVTQTPSHQVTQMGQEVILRCVPISNHLYFYWYRQILGQKVEFLVSFYNNEISEKSEIFDDQFSVERPDGSNFTLKIRSTKLEDSAMYFCASSEVGIANEKLFFGSGTQLSVL.

The chain has TRBV19 and TRBJ1-2, with 7 bases lining up with TRBD1. The CDR3 contains 17 residues. The germline gives CDR1 LNHDA, CDR2 SQIVND (reference sequence). The ends lost 4 bases at V and 5 bases at J; junction bases unmatched: 16. CDR3 DNA sequence: TGTGCCAGTAGTAGCTCCGGGACAGCCTCTTTTCTTTATGGCTACACCTTC. Translation: CASSSSGTASFLYGYTF.

The CDR3 DNA reads TGTGCCAGCAATGAGGAAGGTGAGACAAATCAGTACTTC. Residues: CASNEEGETNQYF. The J gene is TRBJ2-7, the V gene TRBV2; the D is unclear. The V gene lost 7 bases and the J gene lost 10 bases, with 20 bases spanning the gap. Per germline, CDR1 SNHLY and CDR2 FYNNEI. This CDR3 is 13 amino acids long.